The TCR beta chain under discussion was sequenced for a study of shared clonotypes between healthy human individuals. Assay used: immunoSEQ multiplex PCR; TCRdb lists only in-frame clones, some missing. The table lists over a million clones, 60% to 80% of them singletons, with nearly 1.5% in the top ten. V shed 4 bases, J shed 4 bases, and the junction held 3 bases outside the gene matches. Germline values: CDR1 SGHRS, CDR2 YFSETQ. CDR3 length: 14 residues. The material sequenced was memory CD4+ T cells sorted from blood. Subset defined: CD45RA-negative fraction. The rearrangement links TRBV5-1 to TRBJ2-2; 8 bases are a match to TRBD1. This sequence was found in a man younger than 35 in good health. CDR3 amino acids: CASSQTGATGELFF. The CDR3 DNA reads TGCGCCAGCAGCCAGACAGGGGCCACCGGGGAGCTGTTTTTT.